These 22 T cell receptor beta chains were sequenced from one sample in a study of CD8+ T cells in alopecia areata. Reverse transcription of extracted RNA yielded cDNA, which provided the sequencing template. Generated by immunoSEQ multiplex PCR, the TCRdb table keeps only in-frame clones and is missing some. The top ten clones hold just over 35% of a sample with 140,000 to 150,000 clones, less than 65% of them seen once. The source material was CD8+ T cells sorted from blood. Receptors originate from a human donor in good health.

V usage is TRBV13 and J usage is TRBJ2-3; no firm D call. CDR1 PRHDT and CDR2 FYEKMQ come from the germline V gene (reference sequence). The V gene lost 5 bases and the J gene lost 1 base, with 19 bases spanning the gap. The CDR3 sequence is 17 residues long. As DNA, the CDR3 is TGTGCCAGCAGCCAAACGGTAACTTCGCCTGGCACAGATACGCAGTATTTT. It is translated as CASSQTVTSPGTDTQYF. Using reference TRBV13 and TRBJ2-3 for the parts outside the CDR3, the full variable domain is AAGVIQSPRHLIKEKRETATLKCYPIPRHDTVYWYQQGPGQDPQFLISFYEKMQSDKGSIPDRFSAQQFSDYHSELNMSSLELGDSALYFCASSQTVTSPGTDTQYFGPGTRLTVL.

The CDR3 coding sequence is TGTGCCAGCAGCCCGGGACAGGGGAGGGTAAACATTCAGTACTTC. Translation gives CASSPGQGRVNIQYF. The chain recombines TRBV27 with TRBJ2-4; 10 bases match TRBD1. This CDR3 is built from 15 residues. Unmatched junction bases numbered 8, after V lost 6 bases and J lost 6 bases. Looked up from germline, CDR1 is MNHEY and CDR2 is SMNVEV (reference sequence).

The chain employs TRBV13 and TRBJ2-3, with a possible D match to TRBD2 (6 bases). The V gene's germline CDR1 is PRHDT and CDR2 FYEKMQ (reference sequence). The CDR3 is 14 amino acids. Trimming left V 2 bases short and J 6 bases short, with 12 bases between. This chain's CDR3 is CASSLSHSGDTQYF. Here the CDR3 DNA reads TGTGCCAGCAGCTTAAGTCACAGCGGGGATACGCAGTATTTT.

This chain uses TRBV7-9 with TRBJ1-1, with D hard to call. Germline values: CDR1 SEHNR, CDR2 FQNEAQ (reference sequence). CDR3 length: 13 amino acids. V lost 5 bases, J lost 5 bases, and 12 bases lay in between. CDR3 sequence reads: CASSGVGWTEAFF. The DNA for the CDR3 is TGTGCCAGCAGCGGAGTAGGGTGGACTGAAGCTTTCTTT.

The chain carries TRBV5-6 and TRBJ1-4, with D uncertain. Trimming pared 3 bases from V and 0 bases from J, leaving 0 bases between. Per the germline V gene, CDR1 is SGHDT and CDR2 is YYEEEE. The CDR3 has 12 amino acids. The CDR3 region has the DNA TGTGCCAGCAGCTCAACTAATGAAAAACTGTTTTTT. It is translated as CASSSTNEKLFF.

A note on this clone: The sample has other DNA sequences that encode this CDR3 too. The chain employs TRBV29-1 and TRBJ1-1; D gene unclear. Trimming pared 6 bases from V and 5 bases from J, leaving 10 bases between. Germline CDR1 and CDR2: SQVTM and ANQGSEA. CDR3 length: 11 residues. The chain's CDR3 is CSVFGRTEAFF. CDR3 bases: TGCAGCGTCTTTGGGAGGACTGAAGCTTTCTTT.

The V call is TRBV5-1, the J call TRBJ1-1; 7 bases are shared with TRBD1. The CDR3 extends over 13 amino acids. V lost 5 bases and J lost 7; bases outside the gene matches: 8. Germline V gives CDR1 SGHRS, CDR2 YFSETQ. CDR3 sequence (DNA): TGCGCCAGCAGTTCAGACGGGACAGTTGAAGCTTTCTTT. Its translation is CASSSDGTVEAFF.

This clone has just a few counts. This rearrangement joins TRBV2 to TRBJ2-7, with TRBD1 matching over 7 bases. Germline V gene lookup returns CDR1 SNHLY and CDR2 FYNNEI. The junction had 13 bases not matched to a gene; V was cut back by 6 bases and J by 2 bases. The CDR3 length is 16 residues. CDR3 sequence (DNA): TGTGCCAGCAGCCCGAAATGGGCAGGGGGTACCTACGAGCAGTACTTC. This codes for CASSPKWAGGTYEQYF.

The chain combines TRBV7-9 with TRBJ2-1; D remains ambiguous. This CDR3 contains 12 residues. The germline V and J ends were trimmed by 1 base and 7 bases, with 5 bases remaining between them. Germline CDR1 and CDR2: SEHNR and FQNEAQ (reference sequence). The chain's CDR3 is CASSLERNEQFF. The DNA for the CDR3 is TGTGCCAGCAGCTTAGAGCGAAATGAGCAGTTCTTC.

V is TRBV6-5 and J is TRBJ2-1, with 12 bases that match TRBD2. Germline V gene lookup returns CDR1 MNHEY and CDR2 SVGAGI. Trimming at V came to 8 bases and at J to 7 bases, leaving 3 bases not matched to a gene. The CDR3 has 13 residues. The CDR3 sequence is CASGTSGQNEQFF. CDR3 bases: TGTGCCAGCGGGACTAGCGGGCAGAATGAGCAGTTCTTC.

The chain joins TRBV5-6 to TRBJ2-2, with D hard to call. This CDR3 is built from 11 residues. CDR1 SGHDT and CDR2 YYEEEE come from the germline V gene. The V gene lost 5 bases and the J gene lost 6 bases, with 5 bases spanning the gap. CDR3 residues: CASSGPGELFF. For the CDR3, the DNA is TGTGCCAGCAGTGGACCCGGGGAGCTGTTTTTT.

The chain combines TRBV30 with TRBJ2-1, with D tentatively TRBD2 (6 bases). Trimming stripped 5 bases from V and 4 bases from J, with 15 bases between. The CDR3 is 14 amino acids. In germline, CDR1 is GTSNPN, CDR2 SVGIG (reference sequence). CDR3 region: CAWGTLGGYNEQFF. The CDR3 DNA follows: TGTGCCTGGGGGACTCTCGGGGGTTACAATGAGCAGTTCTTC.

The genes are TRBV5-1 and TRBJ2-1; a possible D gene is TRBD1 (6 bases). The V and J ends lost 1 base and 9 bases respectively, with 17 bases between them. The CDR3 contains 15 residues. Germline CDR1 is SGHRS and CDR2 is YFSETQ. CDR3 nucleotides: TGCGCCAGCAGCTTGTATACTACCCTCAGGGGTGAGCAGTTCTTC. It specifies CASSLYTTLRGEQFF.

This clone was seen only a few times. The chain couples TRBV27 to TRBJ2-1; D gene unclear. Germline V gene sequence: CDR1 MNHEY, CDR2 SMNVEV (reference sequence). Trimming cost V 5 bases and J 6 bases, with 11 bases left between them. This CDR3 has 13 residues. The CDR3, as DNA: TGTGCCAGCAGTCCCGGCCCAGGCAATGAGCAGTTCTTC. This encodes CASSPGPGNEQFF.

V gene TRBV5-6 combines with J gene TRBJ2-3, with unresolved D. This CDR3 has 14 amino acids. Germline V gene lookup returns CDR1 SGHDT and CDR2 YYEEEE. Deletions cut 0 bases from V and 5 bases from J, with 10 bases between. The CDR3 bases are TGTGCCAGCAGCTTGGCACTGGATGGAGATACGCAGTATTTT. Protein product: CASSLALDGDTQYF.

This chain connects TRBV9 to TRBJ1-2, with unresolved D. Trimming shortened V by 3 bases and J by 4 bases, and 13 bases separated the two germline ends. In germline, CDR1 is SGDLS, CDR2 YYNGEE. The CDR3 is 14 residues long. In DNA, the CDR3 is TGTGCCAGCAGCGCCTCGGACGGAATCTATGGCTACACCTTC. This codes for CASSASDGIYGYTF.

This chain links TRBV30 with TRBJ2-4, with 9 bases matching TRBD1. The CDR3 has 12 amino acids. Germline V gene data show CDR1 as GTSNPN and CDR2 as SVGIG (reference sequence). Trimming removed 5 bases from V and 6 bases from J; junction bases left unmatched: 2. CDR3 DNA: TGTGCCTGGTCGGACAGGGGAAACATTCAGTACTTC. Amino acid sequence: CAWSDRGNIQYF.

The chain uses TRBV29-1 and TRBJ2-1; 10 positions match TRBD2. This CDR3 region has 14 residues. Losses at the gene ends were 4 bases for V and 7 bases for J; bases not matched to a gene: 7. Per germline, CDR1 SQVTM and CDR2 ANQGSEA. The CDR3 nucleotides are TGCAGCGTTGGTGGAGCGGGAGGGCAAAATGAGCAGTTCTTC. The encoded protein is CSVGGAGGQNEQFF.

J is TRBJ2-2 and V is TRBV2; no clear D gene. This CDR3 region has 12 residues. V shed 7 bases and J shed 5 bases, with 8 bases lying between them. CDR1 is SNHLY and CDR2 is FYNNEI in the germline V gene. The DNA of the CDR3 is TGTGCCAGCAATCCCCCGACCGGGGAGCTGTTTTTT. This codes for CASNPPTGELFF.

This clone has only one observation. The chain combines TRBV6-6 with TRBJ2-3, with D perhaps matching TRBD1 or TRBD2 (5 bases each). Trimming cost V 2 bases and J 2 bases, with 14 bases left between them. The length of the CDR3 is 16 residues. From germline, CDR1 is MNHNY and CDR2 SVGAGI (reference sequence). CDR3 in amino acids: CASSYDGWGYTDTQYF. For the CDR3, the DNA is TGTGCCAGCAGTTACGATGGGTGGGGGTACACAGATACGCAGTATTTT.

V usage is TRBV14 and J usage is TRBJ2-5; the D gene is possibly TRBD2 (5 bases). Trimming shortened V by 7 bases and J by 2 bases, and 11 bases separated the two germline ends. The germline CDR1 and CDR2 sequences are SGHDN and FVKESK. The CDR3 is 13 residues long. CDR3 coding DNA: TGTGCCAGCAACGAGCGGATTCAAGAGACCCAGTACTTC. Translating it yields CASNERIQETQYF.

The genes are TRBV7-9 and TRBJ2-1, with 8 bases lining up with TRBD2. J lost 0 bases, V lost 8 bases, and 15 bases had no gene match. The CDR3 contains 18 residues. Germline CDR1 and CDR2: SEHNR and FQNEAQ (reference sequence). The CDR3 loop is CASPPHSGRPRSYNEQFF. Written as DNA, the CDR3 is TGTGCCAGCCCACCGCACAGCGGGAGACCCCGCTCCTACAATGAGCAGTTCTTC.